This T cell receptor (beta chain) was sequenced for a study of identical twins. This clonotype was counted a few times. The germline gives CDR1 SEHNR, CDR2 FQNEAQ (reference sequence). V was trimmed by 1 base and J by 8 bases, leaving 8 bases between them. The CDR3 covers 12 residues. All donors comprised healthy Caucasians. TCRdb redid the calling of the 5' RACE reads with MiXCR, one entry per CDR3 protein. The sample includes hundreds of thousands of distinct CDR3 sequences, about 18% seen only once; the top ten take around 14%. These data are also associated with another study on T cells expressing NK-cell markers. That report notes: In sorted CD3+CD56+NKG2C+, CD3+CD56+NKG2C- and CD3+CD56-NKG2C+ T cells, TCR beta repertoires were obtained. Unclear, still, was the HCMV specificity of the expanded NKG2C+ T cell clones.

This rearrangement joins TRBV7-9 to TRBJ1-2, with D unresolved. This sequence originates from a woman younger than 30 in good health. The sequenced sample consisted of PBMCs. The CDR3 spells CASSLEGKGYTF. CDR3 coding DNA: TGTGCCAGCAGCTTAGAAGGCAAAGGCTACACCTTC.